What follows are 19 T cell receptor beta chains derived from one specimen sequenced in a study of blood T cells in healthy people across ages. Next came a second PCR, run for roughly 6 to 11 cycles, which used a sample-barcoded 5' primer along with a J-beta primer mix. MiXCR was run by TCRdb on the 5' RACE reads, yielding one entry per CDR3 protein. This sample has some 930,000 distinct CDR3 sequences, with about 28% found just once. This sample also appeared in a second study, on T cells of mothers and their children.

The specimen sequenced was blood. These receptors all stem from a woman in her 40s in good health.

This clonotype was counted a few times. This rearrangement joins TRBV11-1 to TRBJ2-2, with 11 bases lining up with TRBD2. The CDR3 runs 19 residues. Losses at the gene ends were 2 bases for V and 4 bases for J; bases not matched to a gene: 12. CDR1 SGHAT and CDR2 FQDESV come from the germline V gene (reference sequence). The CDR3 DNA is TGTGCCAGCAGCTTATCGGGCCCCGGGACTAGCGGCTTCACCGGGGAGCTGTTTTTT. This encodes CASSLSGPGTSGFTGELFF.

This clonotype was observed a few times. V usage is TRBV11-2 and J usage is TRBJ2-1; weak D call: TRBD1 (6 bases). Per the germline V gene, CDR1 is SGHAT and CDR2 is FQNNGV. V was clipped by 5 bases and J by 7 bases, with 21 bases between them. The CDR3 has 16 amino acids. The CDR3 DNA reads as TGTGCCAGCAGCCGACCCCGGGGCAGGGGCGGGAATGAGCAGTTCTTC. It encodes CASSRPRGRGGNEQFF.

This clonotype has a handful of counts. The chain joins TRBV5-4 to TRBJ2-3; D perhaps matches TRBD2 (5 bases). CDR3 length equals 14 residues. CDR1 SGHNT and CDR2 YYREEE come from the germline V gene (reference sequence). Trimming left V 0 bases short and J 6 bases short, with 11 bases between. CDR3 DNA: TGTGCCAGCAGCTTGGGGACTTGGACTGATACGCAGTATTTT. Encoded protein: CASSLGTWTDTQYF.

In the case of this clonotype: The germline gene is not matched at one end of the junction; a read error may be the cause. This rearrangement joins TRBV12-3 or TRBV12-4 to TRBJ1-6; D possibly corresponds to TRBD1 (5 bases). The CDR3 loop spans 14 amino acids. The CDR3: CAISIQVANSPLHF. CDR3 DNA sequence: TGTGCCATCAGTATACAGGTGGCGAATTCACCCCTCCACTTT.

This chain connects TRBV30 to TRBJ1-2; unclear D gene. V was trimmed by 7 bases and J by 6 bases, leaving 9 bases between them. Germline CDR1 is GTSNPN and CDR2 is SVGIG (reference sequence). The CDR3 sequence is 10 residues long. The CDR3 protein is CASVTHGYTF. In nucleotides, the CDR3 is TGTGCCTCCGTAACCCATGGCTACACCTTC.

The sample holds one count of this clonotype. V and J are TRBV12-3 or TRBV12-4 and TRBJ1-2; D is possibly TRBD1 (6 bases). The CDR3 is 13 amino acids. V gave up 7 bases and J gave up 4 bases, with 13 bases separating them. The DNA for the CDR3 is TGTGCCAGCAACCAAGGGGGGAGCTATGGCTACACCTTC. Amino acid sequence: CASNQGGSYGYTF.

CDR3 sequence: CASSEIPGVESSYEQYF. The CDR3 nucleotides are TGTGCCAGCAGTGAGATCCCAGGGGTCGAAAGCTCCTACGAGCAGTACTTC. The rearrangement uses TRBV6-4 and TRBJ2-7, with TRBD1 as a possible D gene (6 bases). The CDR3 contains 17 residues. Trimming left V 3 bases short and J 0 bases short, with 18 bases between. Per germline, CDR1 MRHNA and CDR2 SNTAGT.

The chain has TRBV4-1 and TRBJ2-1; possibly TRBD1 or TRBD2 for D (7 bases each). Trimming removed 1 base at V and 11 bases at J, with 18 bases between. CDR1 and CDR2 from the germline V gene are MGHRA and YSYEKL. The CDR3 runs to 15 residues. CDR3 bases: TGCGCCAGCAGCCAAGCGTCTAGTGGGAGGGGGCAGCAGTTCTTC. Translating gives CASSQASSGRGQQFF.

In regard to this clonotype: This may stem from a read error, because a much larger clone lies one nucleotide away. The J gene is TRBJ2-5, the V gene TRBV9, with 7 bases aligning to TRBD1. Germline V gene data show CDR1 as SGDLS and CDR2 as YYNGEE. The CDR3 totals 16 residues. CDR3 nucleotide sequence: TGTGTCAGCAGCGTAACCTGGACAGGTTCCCAAGAGACCCAGTACTTC. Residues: CVSSVTWTGSQETQYF.

CDR3 DNA: TGCAGTGCTAGAGATATCAGCGGGGGGAACAATGAGCAGTTCTTC. The encoded protein is CSARDISGGNNEQFF. The chain joins TRBV20-1 to TRBJ2-1, with 9 nucleotides matching TRBD2. V was clipped by 0 bases and J by 5 bases; unmatched bases: 5. Germline CDR1 DFQATT, CDR2 SNEGSKA (reference sequence). The CDR3 sequence is 15 residues long.

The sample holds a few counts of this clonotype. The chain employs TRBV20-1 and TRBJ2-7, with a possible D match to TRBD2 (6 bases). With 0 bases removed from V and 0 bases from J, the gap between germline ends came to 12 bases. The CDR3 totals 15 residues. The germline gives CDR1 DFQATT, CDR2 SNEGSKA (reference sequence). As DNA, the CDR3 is TGCAGTGCTAGAGATGTTCGGGGGAGCTCCTACGAGCAGTACTTC. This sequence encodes CSARDVRGSSYEQYF.

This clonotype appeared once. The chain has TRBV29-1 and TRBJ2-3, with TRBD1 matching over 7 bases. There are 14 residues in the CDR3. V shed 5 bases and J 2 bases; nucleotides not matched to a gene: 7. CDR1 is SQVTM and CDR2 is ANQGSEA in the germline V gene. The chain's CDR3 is CSVKGTELTDTQYF. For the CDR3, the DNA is TGCAGCGTTAAAGGGACAGAGCTCACAGATACGCAGTATTTT.

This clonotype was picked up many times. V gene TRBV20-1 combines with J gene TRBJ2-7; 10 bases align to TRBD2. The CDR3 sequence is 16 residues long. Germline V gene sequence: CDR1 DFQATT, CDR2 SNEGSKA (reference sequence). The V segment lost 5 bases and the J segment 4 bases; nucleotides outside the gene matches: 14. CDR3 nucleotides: TGCAGTGCTCCGGGGGCAGGACTAGCGGTACTATACGAGCAGTACTTC. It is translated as CSAPGAGLAVLYEQYF.

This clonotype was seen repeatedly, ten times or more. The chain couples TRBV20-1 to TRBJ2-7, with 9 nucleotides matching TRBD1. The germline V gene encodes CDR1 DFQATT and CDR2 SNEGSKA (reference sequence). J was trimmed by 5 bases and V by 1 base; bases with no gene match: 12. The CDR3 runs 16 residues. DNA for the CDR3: TGCAGTGCTAGAGGGATAGGACAGGGGATAGGCGACGAGCAGTACTTC. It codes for CSARGIGQGIGDEQYF.

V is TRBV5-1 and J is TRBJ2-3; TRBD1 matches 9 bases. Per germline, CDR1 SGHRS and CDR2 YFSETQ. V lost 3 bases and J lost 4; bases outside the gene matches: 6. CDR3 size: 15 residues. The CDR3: CASSSRTGDSDTQYF. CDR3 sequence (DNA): TGCGCCAGCAGCTCCAGGACAGGGGATTCAGATACGCAGTATTTT.

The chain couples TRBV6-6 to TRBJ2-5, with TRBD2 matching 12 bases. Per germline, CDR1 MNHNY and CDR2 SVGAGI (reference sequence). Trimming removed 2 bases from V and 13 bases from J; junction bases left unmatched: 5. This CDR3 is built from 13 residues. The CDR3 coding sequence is TGTGCCAGCAGTTACGGGACTAGCGGGCGTACGTACTTC. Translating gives CASSYGTSGRTYF.

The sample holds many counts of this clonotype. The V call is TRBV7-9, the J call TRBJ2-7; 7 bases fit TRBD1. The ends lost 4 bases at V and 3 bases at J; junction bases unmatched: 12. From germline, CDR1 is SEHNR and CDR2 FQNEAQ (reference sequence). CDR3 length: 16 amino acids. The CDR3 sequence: CASSSIRDSTRYEQYF. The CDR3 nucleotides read TGTGCCAGCAGCTCTATCCGGGACAGCACCCGCTACGAGCAGTACTTC.

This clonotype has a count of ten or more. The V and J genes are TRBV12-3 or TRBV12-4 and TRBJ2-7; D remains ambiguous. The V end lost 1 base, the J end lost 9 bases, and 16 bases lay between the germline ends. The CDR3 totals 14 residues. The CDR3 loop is CASSLGQWQQGQYF. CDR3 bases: TGTGCCAGCAGTTTAGGGCAGTGGCAACAAGGGCAGTACTTC.

The DNA for the CDR3 is TGTGCCAGCAGCCCTAGCGGGGGGCTTGCAGAAGAGCAGTACTTC. This gives the protein CASSPSGGLAEEQYF. The rearrangement joins TRBV7-9 to TRBJ2-5, with 11 bases aligning to TRBD2. Per the germline V gene, CDR1 is SEHNR and CDR2 is FQNEAQ (reference sequence). V was pared by 5 bases and J by 11 bases, with 13 bases of the junction left unmatched. This CDR3 region has 15 residues. Full variable domain (missing parts from reference TRBV7-9 and TRBJ2-5): DTGVSQNPRHKITKRGQNVTFRCDPISEHNRLYWYRQTLGQGPEFLTYFQNEAQLEKSRLLSDRFSAERPKGSFSTLEIQRTEQGDSAMYLCASSPSGGLAEEQYFGPGTRLLVL.